Below are 20 T cell receptor beta chains sequenced from a single sample in a study of T cells in Graves' hyperthyroidism and ophthalmopathy. Amplified TCR beta CDR3 regions came from RNA transcripts. Researchers ran a first-round RT-PCR on the TCR CDR3 using the HTBI primer set. MiXCR was run by TCRdb on the multiplex PCR reads, yielding one entry per CDR3 protein. The table shows some 440,000 distinct CDR3 sequences, with 15% to 19% occurring only once. Sequencing was carried out using blood. Receptors were obtained from a woman between 18 and 29 years old with Graves' hyperthyroidism.

This clonotype was counted ten times or more. The chain couples TRBV27 to TRBJ2-5; D is perhaps TRBD1 or TRBD2 (5 bases each). This CDR3 is built from 13 residues. CDR1 MNHEY and CDR2 SMNVEV come from the germline V gene (reference sequence). Trimming stripped 3 bases from V and 5 bases from J, with 10 bases between. CDR3 protein: CASSFIGDETQYF. In DNA form, the CDR3 reads TGTGCCAGCAGTTTTATTGGGGACGAGACCCAGTACTTC.

This clonotype was seen a few times. The J gene is TRBJ2-7, the V gene TRBV7-9; 9 bases align to TRBD1. Germline lookup yields CDR1 SEHNR and CDR2 FQNEAQ (reference sequence). This CDR3 spans 16 amino acids. The V segment lost 1 base and the J segment 5 bases; nucleotides outside the gene matches: 9. The CDR3 DNA is TGTGCCAGCAGCTTAGAAGCCGGGACAGGGATCGACGAGCAGTACTTC. Translated, it gives CASSLEAGTGIDEQYF.

The sample holds many counts of this clonotype. The chain employs TRBV20-1 and TRBJ1-6, with D tentatively TRBD1 (5 bases). Looked up from germline, CDR1 is DFQATT and CDR2 is SNEGSKA (reference sequence). V lost 0 bases to trimming and J lost 5 bases, with 11 bases between them. The CDR3 is made up of 15 amino acids. CDR3 sequence reads: CSARDLGRDNSPLHF. The CDR3 DNA reads as TGCAGTGCTAGAGATCTGGGCAGGGATAATTCACCCCTCCACTTT.

The chain joins TRBV5-1 to TRBJ2-1; D might be TRBD1 (5 bases). The CDR3 is 18 amino acids. The V gene's germline CDR1 is SGHRS and CDR2 YFSETQ. Trimming removed 0 bases at V and 3 bases at J, with 19 bases between. In DNA form, the CDR3 reads TGCGCCAGCAGCTTGGCCGCAGGGATCCCCCCTTACTACAATGAGCAGTTCTTC. This translates into CASSLAAGIPPYYNEQFF.

At least ten counts were recorded for this clonotype. This chain joins TRBV11-2 and TRBJ1-1, with TRBD1 matching over 7 bases. In germline, CDR1 is SGHAT, CDR2 FQNNGV. The CDR3 loop spans 15 amino acids. V lost 4 bases and J lost 4; bases outside the gene matches: 9. As DNA, the CDR3 is TGTGCCAGCAGCTCAAAGACAGGGATCGGCACTGAAGCTTTCTTT. The encoded protein is CASSSKTGIGTEAFF.

Concerning this clonotype itself: This may stem from a read error, because a much larger clone lies one nucleotide away. The genes are TRBV11-2 and TRBJ1-6; D is uncertain. Germline V gene data show CDR1 as SGHAT and CDR2 as FQNNGV. The length of the CDR3 is 17 residues. The CDR3 here is CAISLLFSNIYNSPLHF. The CDR3 coding sequence is TGTGCCATCAGCTTACTTTTCTCTAACATCTATAATTCACCCCTCCACTTT. The full variable domain, its missing parts supplied by reference TRBV11-2 and TRBJ1-6, is EAGVAQSPRYKIIEKRQSVAFWCNPISGHATLYWYQQILGQGPKLLIQFQNNGVVDDSQLPKDRFSAERLKGVDSTLKIQPAKLEDSAVYLCAISLLFSNIYNSPLHFGNGTRLTVT.

This clonotype was seen at least ten times. The chain employs TRBV3-1 and TRBJ1-1; the D is unclear. With 7 bases removed from V and 4 bases from J, the gap between germline ends came to 13 bases. There are 13 residues in the CDR3. Germline V lookup: CDR1 LGHDT, CDR2 YNNKEL (reference sequence). The CDR3, as DNA: TGTGCCAGCACCTCCCGGAAGGGCACTGAAGCTTTCTTT. It translates to CASTSRKGTEAFF. Full variable domain (outside the CDR3, taken from reference TRBV3-1 and TRBJ1-1): DTAVSQTPKYLVTQMGNDKSIKCEQNLGHDTMYWYKQDSKKFLKIMFSYNNKELIINETVPNRFSPKSPDKAHLNLHINSLELGDSAVYFCASTSRKGTEAFFGQGTRLTVV.

In its sample, this clonotype was seen many times. The genes are TRBV11-2 and TRBJ2-3, with 9 bases lining up with TRBD1. Germline trimming cut 5 bases from V and 4 bases from J; bases unmatched to any gene: 7. CDR1 is SGHAT, CDR2 FQNNGV, per germline. The length of the CDR3 is 15 residues. DNA of the CDR3: TGTGCCAGCAGCGGGACAGGGATTTTTGCAGATACGCAGTATTTT. This gives the protein CASSGTGIFADTQYF.

The chain combines TRBV28 with TRBJ2-5; D may be TRBD1 or TRBD2 (7 bases each). CDR3 length: 16 amino acids. V was trimmed by 5 bases and J by 0 bases, leaving 16 bases between them. Germline-derived CDR1 and CDR2 are MDHEN and SYDVKM. The CDR3 reads CASSDQGGNYQETQYF. The CDR3 DNA follows: TGTGCCAGCAGTGACCAGGGGGGGAACTACCAAGAGACCCAGTACTTC. Based on the CDR3 plus reference TRBV28 and TRBJ2-5, the full variable domain is DVKVTQSSRYLVKRTGEKVFLECVQDMDHENMFWYRQDPGLGLRLIYFSYDVKMKEKGDIPEGYSVSREKKERFSLILESASTNQTSMYLCASSDQGGNYQETQYFGPGTRLLVL.

J is TRBJ1-1 and V is TRBV7-3; a weak D match, TRBD1 (6 bases). Germline lookup yields CDR1 SGHTA and CDR2 FQGTGA. Deletions cut 4 bases from V and 0 bases from J, with 12 bases between. This CDR3 comprises 15 residues. CDR3 nucleotides: TGTGCCAGCAGCTGGAAGGACAGAATGAACACTGAAGCTTTCTTT. This gives the protein CASSWKDRMNTEAFF.

The sample holds a few counts of this clonotype. The chain links TRBV6-1 to TRBJ1-5; D possibly corresponds to TRBD1 (5 bases). The CDR3 contains 14 residues. The V and J ends lost 6 bases and 2 bases respectively, with 11 bases between them. Germline loops: CDR1 MNHNS, CDR2 SASEGT. CDR3 nucleotide sequence: TGTGCCAGCAGACAGGTAAACGGCAATCAGCCCCAGCATTTT. It specifies CASRQVNGNQPQHF.

This clonotype occurred many times. The chain couples TRBV6-8 to TRBJ2-5; D unclear. V lost 0 bases to trimming and J lost 1 base, with 9 bases between them. The V gene's germline CDR1 is MNHGY and CDR2 SAAAGT. The length of the CDR3 is 15 residues. As DNA, the CDR3 is TGTGCCAGCAGTTACTCGAGGTTAGCCCAAGAGACCCAGTACTTC. Translation: CASSYSRLAQETQYF.

This clonotype was counted only a few times. The V gene is TRBV5-1, the J gene TRBJ2-1; tentative D call: TRBD2 (6 bases). Trimming cost V 7 bases and J 5 bases, with 19 bases left between them. CDR3 length: 15 residues. Germline lookup yields CDR1 SGHRS and CDR2 YFSETQ. CDR3 in DNA: TGCGCCAGCGGTGGGGGACTTCCCCCCGACAATGAGCAGTTCTTC. Translated: CASGGGLPPDNEQFF.

Concerning this clonotype: One base away lies a much larger clone, so this may be a sequencing read error. J is TRBJ2-5 and V is TRBV10-3; tentatively, D is TRBD1 (6 bases). This CDR3 contains 15 residues. Germline V CDR1 and CDR2: ENHRY, SYGVKD. The CDR3: CAISQSARGRETQYF. The DNA of the CDR3 is TGTGCCATCAGTCAGTCTGCCAGGGGACGCGAGACCCAGTACTTC.

Many counts were recorded for this clonotype. The chain joins TRBV20-1 to TRBJ2-3; D remains ambiguous. Trimming shortened V by 0 bases and J by 4 bases, and 11 bases separated the two germline ends. In germline, CDR1 is DFQATT, CDR2 SNEGSKA (reference sequence). The length of the CDR3 is 14 residues. CDR3 DNA: TGCAGTGCTAGAGAAGTCAGTTGGGCAGATACGCAGTATTTT. Protein sequence: CSAREVSWADTQYF.

This clonotype was seen only a few times. The chain's CDR3 is CASSVDGRGNTIYF. DNA of the CDR3: TGTGCCAGCAGCGTAGACGGTAGAGGAAACACCATATATTTT. V and J are TRBV9 and TRBJ1-3, with D hard to call. This CDR3 comprises 14 residues. Trimming took off 0 bases at V and 4 bases at J, with 8 bases between the two ends. Germline CDR1 SGDLS, CDR2 YYNGEE.

The chain joins TRBV7-2 to TRBJ2-1; the D call may be TRBD1 or TRBD2 (5 bases each). Germline-derived CDR1 and CDR2 are SGHTA and FQGNSA. CDR3 length equals 18 residues. The V gene lost 6 bases and the J gene lost 4 bases, with 25 bases spanning the gap. The CDR3 spells CASRYGADRTSLYNEQFF. The CDR3 DNA reads TGTGCCAGCAGGTACGGGGCAGATCGAACCTCACTTTACAATGAGCAGTTCTTC.

This clonotype was counted at least ten times. This chain joins TRBV18 and TRBJ1-4; 7 bases are shared with TRBD1. The CDR3 is made up of 15 amino acids. The V segment lost 0 bases and the J segment 10 bases; nucleotides outside the gene matches: 8. CDR1 and CDR2 (germline): KGHSH, LQKENI. CDR3 in DNA: TGTGCCAGCTCACCACCAGACAGGGCAGCAGGAAAACTGTTTTTT. This codes for CASSPPDRAAGKLFF. Looking up the rest from reference TRBV18 and TRBJ1-4 gives the full variable domain: NAGVMQNPRHLVRRRGQEARLRCSPMKGHSHVYWYRQLPEEGLKFMVYLQKENIIDESGMPKERFSAEFPKEGPSILRIQQVVRGDSAAYFCASSPPDRAAGKLFFGSGTQLSVL.

The sample holds many counts of this clonotype. The chain is built from TRBV19 and TRBJ1-2; no reliable D call. Germline V CDR1 and CDR2: LNHDA, SQIVND (reference sequence). The CDR3 contains 16 residues. Trimming removed 1 base from V and 6 bases from J, with 18 bases in between. CDR3 DNA sequence: TGTGCCAGTAGTATAGCCCTACCTCGGGCGGCGGATGGCTACACCTTC. This translates into CASSIALPRAADGYTF.

This clonotype appeared many times. The V call is TRBV28, the J call TRBJ1-5; 7 bases fit TRBD1. The CDR3 runs 17 residues. CDR1 MDHEN and CDR2 SYDVKM come from the germline V gene. Germline trimming cut 4 bases from V and 2 bases from J; bases unmatched to any gene: 11. Here the CDR3 reads CASSSLGRGQGNQPQHF. The DNA for the CDR3 is TGTGCCAGCAGTTCGCTGGGAAGGGGGCAGGGCAATCAGCCCCAGCATTTT.